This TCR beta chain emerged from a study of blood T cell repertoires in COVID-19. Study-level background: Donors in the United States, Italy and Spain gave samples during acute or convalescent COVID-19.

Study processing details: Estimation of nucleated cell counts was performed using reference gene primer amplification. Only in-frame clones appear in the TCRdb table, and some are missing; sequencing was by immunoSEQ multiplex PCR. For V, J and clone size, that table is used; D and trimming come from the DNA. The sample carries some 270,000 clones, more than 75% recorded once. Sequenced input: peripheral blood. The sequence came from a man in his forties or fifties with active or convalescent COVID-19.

Written as DNA, the CDR3 is TGTGCCAGCCTAAAACAGGGTGCGGGGGAGCTGTTTTTT. It specifies CASLKQGAGELFF. The genes are TRBV2 and TRBJ2-2, with D possibly TRBD1 on 6 matching bases. The germline V gene has CDR1 SNHLY and CDR2 FYNNEI. V was shortened by 8 bases and J by 8 bases, with 15 bases between the two germline ends. The CDR3 totals 13 residues.